Below are 14 T cell receptor beta chains sequenced from a single sample in a study of cytomegalovirus exposure and HLA in healthy donors. Primers: 60 Vbeta forward and 13 Jbeta reverse. TCRdb's table, derived via immunoSEQ multiplex PCR, lists solely in-frame clones and lacks some. The sample shows 150,000 or so clones, just under 80% of them seen only once. What was sequenced was PBMCs. The receptors stem from a man between 25 and 39 years old in good health and CMV-seronegative.

The chain uses TRBV7-9 and TRBJ2-7, with D maybe TRBD1 (5 bases). Trimming removed 5 bases at V and 3 bases at J, with 11 bases between. The CDR3 is 13 amino acids. Germline V lookup: CDR1 SEHNR, CDR2 FQNEAQ (reference sequence). The CDR3 coding sequence is TGTGCCAGCAGCCCCAGGGTTTTCTACGAGCAGTACTTC. This gives the protein CASSPRVFYEQYF.

The chain is built from TRBV20-1 and TRBJ2-1, with D perhaps TRBD2 (6 bases). The V and J ends lost 5 bases and 9 bases respectively, with 11 bases between them. The length of the CDR3 is 11 residues. Germline V CDR1 and CDR2: DFQATT, SNEGSKA (reference sequence). Here the CDR3 DNA reads TGCAGTGCTGCCGCCGGGGGTGAGCAGTTCTTC. Translation: CSAAAGGEQFF.

J is TRBJ2-2 and V is TRBV30; 10 bases match TRBD2. This CDR3 comprises 16 residues. Germline V gives CDR1 GTSNPN, CDR2 SVGIG (reference sequence). Trimming removed 8 bases from V and 0 bases from J; junction bases left unmatched: 9. The CDR3 loop is CAQERGGHANTGELFF. As DNA, the CDR3 is TGTGCCCAAGAGCGGGGGGGGCATGCGAACACCGGGGAGCTGTTTTTT.

This clone was recorded a few times. The chain uses TRBV4-3 and TRBJ2-7; 8 bases map to TRBD1. Germline V gene sequence: CDR1 LGHNA, CDR2 YSLEER. CDR3 size: 15 residues. The V and J ends lost 4 bases and 0 bases, in that order; junction bases with no gene match: 5. The CDR3 spells CASSRLGQGSYEQYF. DNA for the CDR3: TGCGCCAGCAGCCGCCTTGGACAGGGCTCCTACGAGCAGTACTTC.

This chain joins TRBV27 and TRBJ1-2; D ambiguous. Germline CDR1 and CDR2: MNHEY and SMNVEV (reference sequence). The length of the CDR3 is 12 residues. The V gene lost 6 bases and the J gene lost 3 bases, with 8 bases spanning the gap. The CDR3 DNA reads TGTGCCAGCAGACGTGAGGACTATGGCTACACCTTC. This translates into CASRREDYGYTF.

The V call is TRBV28, the J call TRBJ2-7; 9 positions agree with TRBD1. The CDR3 is 16 residues long. CDR1 and CDR2 from the germline V gene are MDHEN and SYDVKM. The ends lost 8 bases at V and 3 bases at J; junction bases unmatched: 14. The CDR3 nucleotides are TGTGCCAGCCTAAGTTCGGGGAAGGACAGGGGCTACGAGCAGTACTTC. This codes for CASLSSGKDRGYEQYF.

The rearrangement links TRBV4-1 to TRBJ2-3, with 8 positions matching TRBD1. CDR3 size: 16 residues. V lost 4 bases, J lost 2 bases, and 8 bases stayed unmatched. In germline, CDR1 is MGHRA, CDR2 YSYEKL. DNA of the CDR3: TGCGCCAGCAGCCTAGGACAGGGAAGGTACACAGATACGCAGTATTTT. It translates to CASSLGQGRYTDTQYF.

The chain recombines TRBV19 with TRBJ1-2; TRBD1 matches at 7 bases. This CDR3 comprises 15 residues. With V trimmed by 3 bases and J by 0 bases, 4 bases remained unmatched. Germline CDR1 is LNHDA and CDR2 is SQIVND (reference sequence). The CDR3 region is CASSIRQGANYGYTF. The CDR3, as DNA: TGTGCCAGTAGTATCCGCCAGGGGGCTAACTATGGCTACACCTTC.

This clone was observed a handful of times. V and J are TRBV5-4 and TRBJ1-1, with 7 bases fitting TRBD1. The CDR3 is 14 amino acids. V trimming: 4 bases; J trimming: 7 bases; junction bases outside the gene matches: 10. From germline, CDR1 is SGHNT and CDR2 YYREEE (reference sequence). As DNA, the CDR3 is TGTGCCAGCAGCCAGATAGGGACAGTTGATGAAGCTTTCTTT. The encoded protein is CASSQIGTVDEAFF.

The V and J genes are TRBV29-1 and TRBJ2-5; tentatively, D is TRBD2 (6 bases). The germline gives CDR1 SQVTM, CDR2 ANQGSEA. The CDR3 has 12 residues. V lost 6 bases and J lost 2, with 10 bases in between. The CDR3 protein is CSVDYPQETQYF. The CDR3 DNA reads as TGCAGCGTGGACTACCCTCAAGAGACCCAGTACTTC.

The chain is built from TRBV4-3 and TRBJ1-4, with 8 bases that match TRBD1. Germline CDR1 reads LGHNA; CDR2 reads YSLEER. The CDR3 totals 16 residues. The V and J ends lost 0 bases and 5 bases, in that order; junction bases with no gene match: 5. As DNA, the CDR3 is TGCGCCAGCAGCCAAGATACGGGACAGGCGAATGAAAAACTGTTTTTT. It encodes CASSQDTGQANEKLFF.

This chain connects TRBV5-6 to TRBJ1-2; weak D call: TRBD1 (6 bases). V gave up 4 bases and J gave up 4 bases, with 11 bases separating them. The CDR3 totals 13 residues. Germline assignment: CDR1 SGHDT and CDR2 YYEEEE. DNA for the CDR3: TGTGCCAGCAGCGGGGGGGGCGCCTATGGCTACACCTTC. Translation gives CASSGGGAYGYTF.

The chain carries TRBV11-2 and TRBJ2-3, with 10 bases matching TRBD1. CDR3 length: 14 residues. Losses at the gene ends were 3 bases for V and 14 bases for J; bases not matched to a gene: 11. From germline, CDR1 is SGHAT and CDR2 FQNNGV. The CDR3 nucleotides are TGTGCCAGCAGCTTTGTGGGACCCCGGGACAGGGGGTATTTT. This codes for CASSFVGPRDRGYF.

This chain joins TRBV5-1 and TRBJ2-7; 13 positions agree with TRBD2. Per germline, CDR1 SGHRS and CDR2 YFSETQ. With V trimmed by 0 bases and J by 5 bases, 2 bases remained unmatched. The length of the CDR3 is 15 residues. CDR3 sequence (DNA): TGCGCCAGCAGCTTGGGTGGGACTAGCGGGGACGAGCAGTACTTC. As protein: CASSLGGTSGDEQYF.